Given below is one TCR beta chain in context. This specimen comes from a study of blood T cell repertoires in COVID-19. The method was immunoSEQ multiplex PCR; TCRdb's version includes in-frame clones alone and lacks a portion of them. The profile shows tens of thousands of clones, roughly nine tenths of them singletons. V was cut by 2 bases and J by 1 base, with 15 bases left in between. The germline V gene encodes CDR1 SGHAT and CDR2 FQNNGV. CDR3 length: 17 residues. The sample taken for sequencing was peripheral blood. The J gene is TRBJ1-5, the V gene TRBV11-2, with D tentatively TRBD1 (6 bases). This TCR was recovered from a man aged 55 to 70 with active or convalescent COVID-19. The CDR3 reads CASSLRGGRGSNQPQHF. CDR3 nucleotides: TGTGCCAGCAGCTTAAGAGGGGGGCGGGGGAGCAATCAGCCCCAGCATTTT.